One TCR beta chain is described in this entry. This sample is drawn from a study of blood T cell repertoires in COVID-19. TCRdb's copy holds only in-frame clones and misses some; the assay was immunoSEQ multiplex PCR. The sample carries approximately 160,000 clones, 86% recorded once. V lost 8 bases and J 2 bases, leaving 6 bases between the germline ends. Germline CDR1 LGHDT, CDR2 YNNKEL (reference sequence). The CDR3 spans 11 residues. The TCR comes from a man over 45 with active or convalescent COVID-19. The V call is TRBV3-1 (or the pseudogene TRBV3-2), the J call TRBJ2-5; D not certain. Sequenced sample: peripheral blood. CDR3 nucleotides: TGTGCCAGCTCAACTCAAGAGACCCAGTACTTC. Amino acids: CASSTQETQYF.